This TCR beta chain was identified during a study of a mutant IDH1 vaccine in newly diagnosed glioma. Study as a whole: The treated population exhibited a male proportion of about 62%, a female proportion of 37.5%, and a mean age of about 40 years. Earlier treatment was radiotherapy, temozolomide, or both, with most getting both.

General observations from the study: Pseudoprogression appeared unlinked to shifts in leading peripheral T cell clonotypes.

As to time point: week 47, end of study. Vaccination used 300 ug of mutant IDH1 20-mer peptide per dose, with topical imiquimod. Across weeks 1, 3, 5, 7, 11, 15, 19 and 23, patients received a vaccination each time, eight in all. Here immunoSEQ multiplex PCR was the method, and the copy in TCRdb shows in-frame clones only, minus some. This table holds 20,000 or so clones, approximately 88% found once. The V gene's germline CDR1 is SQVTM and CDR2 ANQGSEA. V lost 6 bases, J lost 0 bases, and 6 bases lay in between. This CDR3 region has 13 residues. This clone was picked up one time. Its antigen is undetermined.

The chain has TRBV29-1 and TRBJ2-6, with unresolved D. The TCR comes from a man in his forties with glioma. Specimen: PBMCs, collected from a glioma patient whose treatment included an IDH1 peptide vaccine. The chain's CDR3 is CSVASSGANVLTF. In DNA form, the CDR3 reads TGCAGCGTCGCCAGCTCTGGGGCCAACGTCCTGACTTTC.